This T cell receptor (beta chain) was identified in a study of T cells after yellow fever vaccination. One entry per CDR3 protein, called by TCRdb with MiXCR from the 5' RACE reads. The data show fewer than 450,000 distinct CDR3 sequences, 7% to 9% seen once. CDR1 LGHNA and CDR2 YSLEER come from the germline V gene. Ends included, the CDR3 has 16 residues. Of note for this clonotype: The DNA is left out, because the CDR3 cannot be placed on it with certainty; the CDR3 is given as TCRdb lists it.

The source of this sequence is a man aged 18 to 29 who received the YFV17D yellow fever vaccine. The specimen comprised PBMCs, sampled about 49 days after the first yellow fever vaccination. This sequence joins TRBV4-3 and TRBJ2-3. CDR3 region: CASSQDLQRGTDTQYF.